Listed below are T cell receptor beta chains from one sample, sequenced in a study of blood T cell repertoires in COVID-19. Generated by immunoSEQ multiplex PCR, the TCRdb table keeps only in-frame clones and is missing some. The profile shows around 370,000 clones, 87% of them singletons. The sequencing input was peripheral blood. The receptor set was obtained from a woman aged 45-60 years with COVID-19, enrolled during active disease. Each CDR3 is given with its conserved first and last residue. The order of the fields is CDR3 protein, J gene, V gene, clone size. Only some rows state a clone size, as once, few, many or a class for expanded clones.

CDR3 protein: CASSPEQGNFYGYTF
J gene: TRBJ1-2
V gene: TRBV18
clone size: NA

CDR3 protein: CASSRQGPGELFF
J gene: TRBJ2-2
V gene: TRBV27
clone size: NA

CDR3 protein: CASSLALTSGRDTQYF
J gene: TRBJ2-3
V gene: TRBV11-2
clone size: NA

CDR3 protein: CASSELAPYNEQFF
J gene: TRBJ2-1
V gene: TRBV7-3
clone size: NA

CDR3 protein: CAWSVLAGVTDTQYF
J gene: TRBJ2-3
V gene: TRBV30
clone size: once

CDR3 protein: CASSSGGWDYEQYF
J gene: TRBJ2-7
V gene: TRBV5-1
clone size: NA

CDR3 protein: CASSLANNEQFF
J gene: TRBJ2-1
V gene: TRBV7-3
clone size: NA

CDR3 protein: CSVGSGNEQYF
J gene: TRBJ2-7
V gene: TRBV29-1
clone size: NA

CDR3 protein: CASSLGQPNEKLFF
J gene: TRBJ1-4
V gene: TRBV7-9
clone size: NA

CDR3 protein: CASSVDVSGTGKTQYF
J gene: TRBJ2-5
V gene: TRBV9
clone size: NA

CDR3 protein: CASSSRGLTDGSEQFF
J gene: TRBJ2-1
V gene: TRBV7-8
clone size: NA

CDR3 protein: CASSQVWTGGQQFF
J gene: TRBJ2-1
V gene: TRBV4-3
clone size: NA

CDR3 protein: CASSLGTGTGYGYTF
J gene: TRBJ1-2
V gene: TRBV5-1
clone size: NA

CDR3 protein: CASSETGNSYNEQFF
J gene: TRBJ2-1
V gene: TRBV6-4
clone size: NA

CDR3 protein: CASQPSGSTYEQYF
J gene: TRBJ2-7
V gene: TRBV19
clone size: NA

CDR3 protein: CASSLGEAGELFF
J gene: TRBJ2-2
V gene: TRBV27
clone size: NA

CDR3 protein: CATRGTGVGYGYTF
J gene: TRBJ1-2
V gene: TRBV15
clone size: NA

CDR3 protein: CASSKTGGGGTEAFF
J gene: TRBJ1-1
V gene: TRBV19
clone size: NA

CDR3 protein: CATSDLFTGRETQYF
J gene: TRBJ2-5
V gene: TRBV24-1
clone size: NA

CDR3 protein: CASAGLADNTGELFF
J gene: TRBJ2-2
V gene: TRBV5-1
clone size: NA

CDR3 protein: CASSYGDTRDYGYTF
J gene: TRBJ1-2
V gene: TRBV6-2/TRBV6-3
clone size: NA

CDR3 protein: CASSLGRTGVYEQYF
J gene: TRBJ2-7
V gene: TRBV7-2
clone size: many

CDR3 protein: CASRRSNTEAFF
J gene: TRBJ1-1
V gene: TRBV25-1
clone size: NA

CDR3 protein: CASSPGALNYGYTF
J gene: TRBJ1-2
V gene: TRBV3-1/TRBV3-2
clone size: NA

CDR3 protein: CASSPGLAGGPATQYF
J gene: TRBJ2-3
V gene: TRBV28
clone size: NA

CDR3 protein: CASSLRVRAGDEQFF
J gene: TRBJ2-1
V gene: TRBV7-9
clone size: NA

CDR3 protein: CASSPPGQPYGYTF
J gene: TRBJ1-2
V gene: TRBV4-1
clone size: few

CDR3 protein: CASSQGSGLAVSYEQYF
J gene: TRBJ2-7
V gene: TRBV4-2
clone size: few

CDR3 protein: CASSLAGTGKNNEQFF
J gene: TRBJ2-1
V gene: TRBV5-1
clone size: NA

CDR3 protein: CASSPGRVYGANVLTF
J gene: TRBJ2-6
V gene: TRBV5-8
clone size: once

CDR3 protein: CASSQRENQRYF
J gene: TRBJ2-4
V gene: TRBV4-1
clone size: NA

CDR3 protein: CASSAIDRVETQYF
J gene: TRBJ2-5
V gene: TRBV11-2
clone size: NA

CDR3 protein: CASSLSDGRVGYTF
J gene: TRBJ1-2
V gene: TRBV11-2
clone size: NA

CDR3 protein: CSAGGGTGRNEQFF
J gene: TRBJ2-1
V gene: TRBV20-1
clone size: once

CDR3 protein: CATSDPGTSGRVEQFF
J gene: TRBJ2-1
V gene: TRBV24-1
clone size: once

CDR3 protein: CASSPTGLASNTGELFF
J gene: TRBJ2-2
V gene: TRBV4-1
clone size: NA

CDR3 protein: CASSLDGGGYGYTF
J gene: TRBJ1-2
V gene: TRBV11-2
clone size: NA

CDR3 protein: CASSLQIEGLNTEAFF
J gene: TRBJ1-1
V gene: TRBV7-6
clone size: NA

CDR3 protein: CASLNRGTQYF
J gene: TRBJ2-5
V gene: TRBV10-2
clone size: NA

CDR3 protein: CASSTYKPGQGSTGANVLTF
J gene: TRBJ2-6
V gene: TRBV19
clone size: once

CDR3 protein: CASSLQGATGQETQYF
J gene: TRBJ2-5
V gene: TRBV5-1
clone size: once

CDR3 protein: CASSSLVNTYEQYF
J gene: TRBJ2-7
V gene: TRBV27
clone size: few

CDR3 protein: CATTRQGIGSGELFF
J gene: TRBJ2-2
V gene: TRBV19
clone size: NA

CDR3 protein: CASSWGSSRATNEKLFF
J gene: TRBJ1-4
V gene: TRBV5-1
clone size: once

CDR3 protein: CASSRLGQATARELFF
J gene: TRBJ2-2
V gene: TRBV11-2
clone size: NA

CDR3 protein: CASTTPDSYEQYF
J gene: TRBJ2-7
V gene: TRBV2
clone size: many

CDR3 protein: CASSSGQGGETQYF
J gene: TRBJ2-5
V gene: TRBV19
clone size: NA

CDR3 protein: CASSRYQETQYF
J gene: TRBJ2-5
V gene: TRBV7-2
clone size: NA

CDR3 protein: CASSKAGADLRRKNIQYF
J gene: TRBJ2-4
V gene: TRBV21-1
clone size: NA